The 26 T cell receptor beta chains below all came from one sample that was sequenced in a study of blood T cell repertoires in COVID-19. Clones were read by immunoSEQ multiplex PCR, and TCRdb kept only the in-frame ones, dropping some. Counted here are roughly 240,000 clones, about 80% occurring once; the ten biggest clones make up approximately 1.9%. Specimen: peripheral blood. Source of these receptors: a woman of 80 years or more with acute or convalescent COVID-19.

On this clone: Other nucleotide sequences in the sample specify the same CDR3. The J gene is TRBJ2-1, the V gene TRBV28; TRBD2 aligns across 10 bases. After removal of 6 bases from V and 4 bases from J, the junction contained 9 bases not matched to a gene. The CDR3 has 16 residues. Germline V gives CDR1 MDHEN, CDR2 SYDVKM. Written as DNA, the CDR3 is TGTGCCAGCAGCCTAAGCGGGAGGGGCCTTTACAATGAGCAGTTCTTC. This codes for CASSLSGRGLYNEQFF.

The gene calls are TRBV4-3 and TRBJ1-1; D may be TRBD1 (5 bases). The V gene lost 3 bases and the J gene lost 1 base, with 15 bases spanning the gap. This CDR3 contains 16 residues. Germline V CDR1 and CDR2: LGHNA, YSLEER. As DNA, the CDR3 is TGCGCCAGCAGCCATCGTTTGGAGGGGCGGAACACTGAAGCTTTCTTT. Protein: CASSHRLEGRNTEAFF.

This sequence joins TRBV7-2 and TRBJ2-5; 9 bases line up with TRBD1. Germline V gene lookup returns CDR1 SGHTA and CDR2 FQGNSA. The CDR3 length is 14 residues. The ends lost 4 bases at V and 7 bases at J; junction bases unmatched: 7. CDR3 loop: CASSYDRGWGTQYF. The CDR3 bases are TGTGCCAGCAGCTATGACAGGGGGTGGGGGACCCAGTACTTC. Complete variable domain (other parts from reference TRBV7-2 and TRBJ2-5): GAGVSQSPSNKVTEKGKDVELRCDPISGHTALYWYRQSLGQGLEFLIYFQGNSAPDKSGLPSDRFSAERTGGSVSTLTIQRTQQEDSAVYLCASSYDRGWGTQYFGPGTRLLVL.

This chain uses TRBV21-1 with TRBJ2-2; TRBD1 was called by the table and not checked on the DNA. TRBV21-1 is noted as a pseudogene. The CDR3 runs 16 residues. As DNA, the CDR3 is TGTGCCAGCAGGGCCAGGACAGGGAAAAACACCGGGGAGCTGTTTTTT. Its translation: CASRARTGKNTGELFF.

This clone occurred once. This CDR3 is CASSLGASGTELFF. The DNA of the CDR3 is TGTGCCAGCAGCTTAGGGGCTAGCGGGACTGAGCTGTTTTTT. The J gene is TRBJ2-2, the V gene TRBV7-2, with TRBD2 matching over 9 bases. V gave up 1 base and J gave up 11 bases; unmatched junction bases: 5. Germline-derived CDR1 and CDR2 are SGHTA and FQGNSA. The CDR3 loop spans 14 amino acids. Together with reference TRBV7-2 and TRBJ2-2, the CDR3 gives the full variable domain: GAGVSQSPSNKVTEKGKDVELRCDPISGHTALYWYRQSLGQGLEFLIYFQGNSAPDKSGLPSDRFSAERTGGSVSTLTIQRTQQEDSAVYLCASSLGASGTELFFGEGSRLTVL.

This chain connects TRBV10-2 to TRBJ2-4, with TRBD2 matching 8 bases. V was pared by 2 bases and J by 8 bases, with 8 bases of the junction left unmatched. CDR3 length equals 15 residues. The germline V gene encodes CDR1 WSHSY and CDR2 SAAADI. The CDR3 DNA reads TGCGCCAGCAGTGAGGTCCCCCCCGGGAGGGACATTCAGTACTTC. It codes for CASSEVPPGRDIQYF.

V and J are TRBV5-1 and TRBJ1-1, with D possibly being TRBD1 (6 bases). The CDR3 loop spans 15 amino acids. V was pared by 3 bases and J by 0 bases, with 12 bases between. Germline V gene sequence: CDR1 SGHRS, CDR2 YFSETQ. The CDR3 DNA is TGCGCCAGCAGCTCTATCACAGGGCTGAACACTGAAGCTTTCTTT. Protein product: CASSSITGLNTEAFF.

The rearrangement joins TRBV4-2 to TRBJ2-1; D is perhaps TRBD2 (5 bases). The length of the CDR3 is 18 residues. Trimming cost V 1 base and J 0 bases, with 16 bases left between them. Per the germline V gene, CDR1 is LGHNA and CDR2 is YNFKEQ. CDR3 residues: CASSQGVGLASSYNEQFF. As DNA, the CDR3 is TGTGCCAGCAGCCAAGGTGTGGGTCTAGCAAGCTCCTACAATGAGCAGTTCTTC.

The J gene is TRBJ2-7, the V gene TRBV28; no clear D. This CDR3 contains 13 residues. The germline gives CDR1 MDHEN, CDR2 SYDVKM. V shed 5 bases and J shed 4 bases, with 12 bases lying between them. The CDR3 spells CASSPFLPYEQYF. In nucleotides, the CDR3 is TGTGCCAGCAGTCCCTTTCTACCTTACGAGCAGTACTTC.

The chain links TRBV11-2 to TRBJ2-5; 8 bases are shared with TRBD2. This CDR3 region has 16 residues. Germline CDR1 and CDR2: SGHAT and FQNNGV. Germline trimming cut 3 bases from V and 1 base from J; bases unmatched to any gene: 7. The CDR3: CASSFSSGGLQETQYF. The CDR3, as DNA: TGTGCCAGCAGCTTTTCGAGCGGGGGCCTCCAAGAGACCCAGTACTTC.

A few counts support this clone. This chain connects TRBV2 to TRBJ1-2; D not certain. V gave up 1 base and J gave up 2 bases, with 5 bases separating them. The germline V gene has CDR1 SNHLY and CDR2 FYNNEI. The CDR3 consists of 13 residues. The CDR3 DNA reads as TGTGCCAGCAGTGAAGGGCAGAACTATGGCTACACCTTC. Translating it yields CASSEGQNYGYTF.

The V and J genes are TRBV7-6 and TRBJ2-3, with 12 bases aligning to TRBD2. Germline V gene data show CDR1 as SGHVS and CDR2 as FNYEAQ. With 5 bases clipped from V and 2 bases from J, the junction kept 5 bases outside the gene matches. The CDR3 length is 16 residues. The CDR3 here is CASSIRTSGTTDTQYF. DNA of the CDR3: TGTGCCAGCAGCATACGGACTAGCGGGACCACAGATACGCAGTATTTT.

The V call is TRBV7-2, the J call TRBJ1-2, with 7 bases fitting TRBD1. This CDR3 has 17 residues. V lost 6 bases to trimming and J lost 2 bases; unmatched junction nucleotides: 15. Per germline, CDR1 SGHTA and CDR2 FQGNSA. CDR3 in DNA: TGTGCCAGCAGTTTACGAGCTACAGGGGTTGCGAACTATGGCTACACCTTC. It encodes CASSLRATGVANYGYTF.

This chain links TRBV6-1 with TRBJ2-3, with a tentative D call TRBD2 (6 bases). CDR3 length: 19 amino acids. Trimming pared 2 bases from V and 2 bases from J, leaving 23 bases between. Germline V gives CDR1 MNHNS, CDR2 SASEGT. CDR3 amino acids: CASSEPPSWRASNTDTQYF. The CDR3 DNA sequence: TGTGCCAGCAGTGAACCCCCCTCGTGGAGGGCGAGTAACACAGATACGCAGTATTTT.

The gene calls are TRBV10-3 and TRBJ1-2; D is possibly TRBD1 (6 bases). V shed 1 base and J shed 4 bases, with 7 bases lying between them. In germline, CDR1 is ENHRY, CDR2 SYGVKD. The CDR3 has 13 residues. CDR3 bases: TGTGCCATCAGTGAGTTGACAGGCTATGGCTACACCTTC. Translated, it gives CAISELTGYGYTF.

V is TRBV28 and J is TRBJ1-6, with D hard to call. Per the germline V gene, CDR1 is MDHEN and CDR2 is SYDVKM. The ends were cut back, 3 bases at V and 6 bases at J, with 15 bases in the middle. CDR3 size: 16 residues. The CDR3 coding sequence is TGTGCCAGCAGTTTTCGACGGGGTGTAGGTAATTCACCCCTCCACTTT. It is translated as CASSFRRGVGNSPLHF.

This chain joins TRBV6-5 and TRBJ1-1, with D unclear. The CDR3 consists of 14 residues. Looked up from germline, CDR1 is MNHEY and CDR2 is SVGAGI. Trimming took off 3 bases at V and 5 bases at J, with 13 bases between the two ends. CDR3 bases: TGTGCCAGCAGTTATACCATCGGTCTTACTGAAGCTTTCTTT. Protein sequence: CASSYTIGLTEAFF.

The chain couples TRBV5-6 to TRBJ2-7; 9 nucleotides agree with TRBD1. Trimming cost V 3 bases and J 6 bases; bases outside gene matches: 13. CDR1 SGHDT and CDR2 YYEEEE come from the germline V gene. The CDR3 sequence is 16 residues long. CDR3 loop: CASSSYYGTGRVEQYF. CDR3 bases: TGTGCCAGCAGCTCATACTATGGGACAGGGCGGGTCGAGCAGTACTTC.

This rearrangement joins TRBV5-6 to TRBJ1-2, with TRBD1 matching 12 bases. Germline-derived CDR1 and CDR2 are SGHDT and YYEEEE. Trimming cost V 4 bases and J 7 bases; bases outside gene matches: 8. The CDR3 runs 15 residues. The CDR3 sequence is CASSPRDRGHGGYTF. In DNA, the CDR3 is TGTGCCAGCAGCCCAAGGGACAGGGGGCATGGTGGCTACACCTTC.

This clone was observed a handful of times. The chain combines TRBV27 with TRBJ1-2, with a weak D call TRBD1 (6 bases). CDR1 is MNHEY, CDR2 SMNVEV, per germline (reference sequence). The CDR3 spans 15 residues. The V end was cut by 9 bases, the J end by 5 bases, with 22 bases between. The CDR3 DNA reads as TGTGCCAGTCGTCTGAGGTGGACAGCCGAGTATGGCTACACCTTC. Protein product: CASRLRWTAEYGYTF.

This CDR3 reads CASSPNGLAGASLEQYF. The CDR3 nucleotides read TGTGCCAGCAGCCCAAATGGACTAGCGGGGGCTTCGTTGGAGCAGTACTTC. The chain uses TRBV6-2 or TRBV6-3 and TRBJ2-7, with TRBD2 matching 13 bases. The CDR3 spans 17 residues. V gave up 6 bases and J gave up 7 bases; unmatched junction bases: 15. Germline V gene data show CDR1 as MNHEY and CDR2 as SVGEGT.

V gene TRBV7-9 combines with J gene TRBJ2-1, with D tentatively TRBD1 (5 bases). The CDR3 covers 13 residues. V was trimmed by 5 bases and J by 10 bases, leaving 15 bases between them. Germline CDR1 and CDR2: SEHNR and FQNEAQ (reference sequence). The CDR3 nucleotides read TGTGCCAGCAGCCTATATTTAGGGGCGGAGCAGTTCTTC. The encoded protein is CASSLYLGAEQFF.

This rearrangement joins TRBV2 to TRBJ2-7, with 8 positions matching TRBD1. CDR1 is SNHLY, CDR2 FYNNEI, per germline. Losses at the gene ends were 7 bases for V and 2 bases for J; bases not matched to a gene: 7. The CDR3 contains 14 residues. For the CDR3, the DNA is TGTGCCAGCATCCGAGGACAGGGCCCCTACGAGCAGTACTTC. This encodes CASIRGQGPYEQYF.

The chain links TRBV28 to TRBJ1-2; 10 nucleotides align to TRBD1. With V trimmed by 4 bases and J by 3 bases, 11 bases remained unmatched. This CDR3 spans 17 amino acids. Germline V gene lookup returns CDR1 MDHEN and CDR2 SYDVKM. This CDR3 reads CASSSPGQGRLDYGYTF. CDR3 bases: TGTGCCAGCAGTTCCCCGGGACAGGGGAGATTGGACTATGGCTACACCTTC.

The chain couples TRBV28 to TRBJ2-4, with 9 nucleotides matching TRBD2. Losses at the gene ends were 10 bases for V and 3 bases for J; bases not matched to a gene: 16. The CDR3 sequence is 17 residues long. The germline gives CDR1 MDHEN, CDR2 SYDVKM. The CDR3 region has the DNA TGTGCCACAAGAGTCACTGGGGGCGGGAGGGACAAAAACATTCAGTACTTC. This codes for CATRVTGGGRDKNIQYF.

V usage is TRBV7-9 and J usage is TRBJ1-4; weak D call: TRBD1 (6 bases). Germline loops: CDR1 SEHNR, CDR2 FQNEAQ (reference sequence). CDR3 length equals 15 residues. The V end lost 5 bases, the J end lost 3 bases, and 13 bases lay between the germline ends. DNA of the CDR3: TGTGCCAGCAGCATCCGGGACACATCTAATGAAAAACTGTTTTTT. Its translation: CASSIRDTSNEKLFF. Looking up the rest from reference TRBV7-9 and TRBJ1-4 gives the full variable domain: DTGVSQNPRHKITKRGQNVTFRCDPISEHNRLYWYRQTLGQGPEFLTYFQNEAQLEKSRLLSDRFSAERPKGSFSTLEIQRTEQGDSAMYLCASSIRDTSNEKLFFGSGTQLSVL.